This record looks at one T cell receptor (beta chain) sequence and its context. The sample originates from a study of identifying expanded T cells in peripheral blood. Germline CDR1 and CDR2: MNHNS and SASEGT. The V end was cut by 3 bases, the J end by 6 bases, with 8 bases between. The CDR3 covers 13 residues. Some clones are missing from TCRdb's copy, which holds only in-frame ones; the method was immunoSEQ multiplex PCR. The sample has under 70,000 clones, more than 70% seen once; the top ten hold about 4.5%. J is TRBJ2-2 and V is TRBV6-1; D not resolved. This TCR came from a person between 18 and 75 years old in good health. The specimen was blood. CDR3 residues: CASSEKEPGELFF. The CDR3 DNA reads as TGTGCCAGCAGTGAGAAAGAGCCCGGGGAGCTGTTTTTT.